Listed below are T cell receptor beta chains from one sample, sequenced in a study of T-cell memory formation after mild COVID-19. TCRdb recomputed calls from the 5' RACE reads with MiXCR, one row per CDR3 protein. The sample lists about half a million distinct CDR3 sequences; 15% to 20% were seen once. Sequenced: PBMCs or a T cell subset sorted from them (not recorded which). These receptors originate from an adult woman who had mild COVID-19 (a few samples of this study predate the infection). Cell type and time point are not known. CDR3s include the opening cysteine and the closing phenylalanine or tryptophan. The D gene is left open where the match is weak.

d_call: TRBD1
v_call: TRBV4-1
cdr3_aa: CASSGRGGAGGEQYF

d_call: TRBD2
v_call: TRBV7-2
cdr3_aa: CASSLGSRGGSSYEQYF

d_call: TRBD2
v_call: TRBV10-3
cdr3_aa: CAISEPGLAGVTGELFF

d_call: .
v_call: TRBV6-6
cdr3_aa: CASSSNRRETQYF

d_call: TRBD1
v_call: TRBV7-9
cdr3_aa: CASSADRGPHQPQHF

d_call: .
v_call: TRBV20-1
cdr3_aa: CSARSSGSYNSPLHF

d_call: TRBD2
v_call: TRBV6-2/TRBV6-3
cdr3_aa: CASSTWGAGNTDTQYF

d_call: TRBD2
v_call: TRBV4-2
cdr3_aa: CASSQVGTSGSGGIYNEQFF

d_call: .
v_call: TRBV7-2
cdr3_aa: CASSLALGGDTEAFF

d_call: .
v_call: TRBV6-1
cdr3_aa: CASEGSMGSGGNEQFF

d_call: TRBD2
v_call: TRBV7-3
cdr3_aa: CASSRLADNEQFF

d_call: .
v_call: TRBV4-1
cdr3_aa: CASSLTTGSGANVLTF

d_call: .
v_call: TRBV5-4
cdr3_aa: CASSLDRATQYF

d_call: .
v_call: TRBV5-1
cdr3_aa: CASSLVRVTDEQFF

d_call: .
v_call: TRBV5-1
cdr3_aa: CASSLAGRDRSPLHF

d_call: .
v_call: TRBV25-1
cdr3_aa: CASSEYGQKTQYF

d_call: .
v_call: TRBV29-1
cdr3_aa: CSVEFAGTGELFF

d_call: TRBD1
v_call: TRBV5-1
cdr3_aa: CASSPGQGAAEQYF

d_call: TRBD1
v_call: TRBV7-8
cdr3_aa: CASSQLGQGIYEQYF

d_call: .
v_call: TRBV5-1
cdr3_aa: CASSLEVVEGPNEKLFF

d_call: .
v_call: TRBV5-1
cdr3_aa: CASGRDSYEQYF

d_call: .
v_call: TRBV20-1
cdr3_aa: CSASPRVLSTEAFF

d_call: .
v_call: TRBV5-6
cdr3_aa: CASSLAGPGEQYF

d_call: .
v_call: TRBV4-3
cdr3_aa: CASSQDVGGRTAPLVVF

d_call: .
v_call: TRBV2
cdr3_aa: CASSWATGELFF

d_call: .
v_call: TRBV5-1
cdr3_aa: CASSLVGLSTDTQYF

d_call: TRBD2
v_call: TRBV12-3/TRBV12-4
cdr3_aa: CASMPGLAVYEQYF

d_call: TRBD1
v_call: TRBV7-7
cdr3_aa: CASSRGQDGYNEQFF

d_call: .
v_call: TRBV28
cdr3_aa: CASSPASGDEQFF

d_call: .
v_call: TRBV5-1
cdr3_aa: CASSLLQGSDTQYF

d_call: TRBD1
v_call: TRBV18
cdr3_aa: CASSKTVTGANNEQFF

d_call: .
v_call: TRBV7-9
cdr3_aa: CASSLEGGANEQFF

d_call: .
v_call: TRBV4-2
cdr3_aa: CASSQDVMATGELFF

d_call: .
v_call: TRBV19
cdr3_aa: CASTIRERDTQYF

d_call: .
v_call: TRBV6-5
cdr3_aa: CASSYSIGDTEAFF

d_call: TRBD1
v_call: TRBV12-5
cdr3_aa: CASGPSWDRRLKSYGYTF